What follows describes a single TCR beta chain. Recruitment covered roughly 24 US areas and drew participants whose ages spanned roughly 18 to 90 years. The protocol was immunoSEQ multiplex PCR, while the TCRdb copy is restricted to in-frame clones and leaves out a portion. This repertoire shows 200,000 to 250,000 clones, roughly 90% found once; its top ten account for around 6%. The trim removed 5 bases at V and 7 bases at J, leaving 7 bases unmatched. CDR1 is MNHEY and CDR2 is SVGEGT in the germline V gene. The CDR3 extends over 14 amino acids. The sample belongs to a study of blood T cell repertoires in COVID-19.

This TCR derives from a woman aged 25-40 years with acute COVID-19. This sequence joins TRBV6-2 or TRBV6-3 and TRBJ2-1; 8 bases align to TRBD1. Sequencing was performed on PBMCs or T cells enriched from blood (not recorded which). The CDR3 is CASSAGGAGNEQFF. The CDR3 nucleotides read TGTGCCAGCAGTGCAGGGGGCGCCGGAAATGAGCAGTTCTTC.